This entry is about one T cell receptor beta chain. CDR3 size: 14 residues. V was pared by 4 bases and J by 2 bases, with 2 bases of the junction left unmatched. Germline assignment: CDR1 SEHNR and CDR2 FQNEAQ (reference sequence). TCRdb's copy holds only in-frame clones and misses some; the assay was immunoSEQ multiplex PCR. Here the sample spans tens of thousands of clones, around 83% being singletons. The data originate from a study of Tregs in tolerant kidney transplant recipients. Unstimulated regulatory T cells (CD4+CD25+CD127-), CD4+CD25- non-regulatory cells, CD4 and CD8 cells were FACS-sorted from thawed PBMCs.

The chain joins TRBV7-9 to TRBJ2-3, with 8 bases identical to TRBD2. This TCR was sampled from a human donor in good health. The sequencing input was CD4+ T cells from blood. The CDR3 spells CASSYSGATDTQYF. The DNA for the CDR3 is TGTGCCAGCAGCTATAGCGGGGCCACAGATACGCAGTATTTT.